The present entry profiles one T cell receptor beta chain with its context. The antigen is not known. The sample carries other DNA sequences with the same CDR3. The source of the sample is a study of shared clonotypes between healthy human individuals. General observations from the study: Sampling involved blood alone; tissue repertoires likely differ.

Using immunoSEQ multiplex PCR, the repertoire was profiled, and TCRdb retains in-frame clones only, with some absent. The table has around 440,000 clones, approximately 71% seen once; the top ten hold about 12%. The J segment lost 0 bases and the V segment lost 4 bases, leaving 3 bases of the junction unmatched. This CDR3 contains 17 residues. Germline V CDR1 and CDR2: SGHRS, YFSETQ. The rearrangement joins TRBV5-1 to TRBJ2-1; 14 nucleotides agree with TRBD2. Sequenced input: PBMCs. This sequence was found in a woman aged 40 to 50 in good health. Some clones in this sample may be carry-over from other donors' samples. Written as DNA, the CDR3 is TGCGCCAGCAGCCTAGGGACTAGCGGGAGCTCCTACAATGAGCAGTTCTTC. It specifies CASSLGTSGSSYNEQFF.